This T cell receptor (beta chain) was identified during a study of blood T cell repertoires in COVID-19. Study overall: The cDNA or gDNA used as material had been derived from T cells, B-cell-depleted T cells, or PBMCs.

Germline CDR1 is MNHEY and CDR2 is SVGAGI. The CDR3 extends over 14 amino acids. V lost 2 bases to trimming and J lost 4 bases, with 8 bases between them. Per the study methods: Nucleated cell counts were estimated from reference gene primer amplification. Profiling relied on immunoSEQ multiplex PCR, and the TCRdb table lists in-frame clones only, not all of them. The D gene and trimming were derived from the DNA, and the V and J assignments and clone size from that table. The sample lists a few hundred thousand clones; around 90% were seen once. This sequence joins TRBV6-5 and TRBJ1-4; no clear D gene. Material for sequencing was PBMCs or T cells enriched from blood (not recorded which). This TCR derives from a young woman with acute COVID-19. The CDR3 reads CASSYGQSNEKLFF. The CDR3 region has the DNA TGTGCCAGCAGTTACGGGCAGAGTAATGAAAAACTGTTTTTT.